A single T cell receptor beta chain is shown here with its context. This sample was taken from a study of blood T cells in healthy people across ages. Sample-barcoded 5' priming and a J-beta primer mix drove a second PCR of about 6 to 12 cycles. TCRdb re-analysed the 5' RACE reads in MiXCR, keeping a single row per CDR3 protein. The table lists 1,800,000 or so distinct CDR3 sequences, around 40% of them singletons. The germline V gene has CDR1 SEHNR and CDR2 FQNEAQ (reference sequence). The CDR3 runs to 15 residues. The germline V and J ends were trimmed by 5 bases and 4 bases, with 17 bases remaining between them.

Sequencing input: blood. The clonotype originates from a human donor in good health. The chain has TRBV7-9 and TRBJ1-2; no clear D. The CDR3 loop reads CASSRVESLGYGYTF. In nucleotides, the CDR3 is TGTGCCAGCAGCCGGGTGGAGTCCCTAGGCTATGGCTACACCTTC.